A selection of T cell receptor beta chains follows, all from one sample in a study of molecular identifiers for immune sequencing clone quantification. In TCRdb, the PCR reads were re-called with MiXCR into one record per CDR3 protein. The sample includes about 640,000 distinct CDR3 sequences, about 20% of them seen just once. Sample: naive CD8+ T cells from blood, with Jurkat cell RNA spiked in. The receptors were gathered from a human donor in good health. Some libraries in this study had Jurkat cell RNA spiked in. Each CDR3 is given with its conserved first and last residue. D genes are given only for firm matches. Rows may omit the clone size; those that give it use once, few, many or a size class.

v_gene	abundance	d_gene	j_gene	CDR3aa	CDR3nt
TRBV28	many	-	TRBJ2-7	CASSLSGGAGSYEQYF	TGTGCCAGCAGTTTATCGGGGGGCGCGGGTTCCTACGAGCAGTACTTC
TRBV14	few	-	TRBJ1-5	CASSQTDKGPQHF	TGTGCCAGCAGCCAGACCGACAAGGGGCCCCAGCATTTT
TRBV11-2	few	TRBD2	TRBJ2-7	CASSLAAGGYEQYF	TGTGCCAGCAGCTTAGCTGCGGGGGGCTACGAGCAGTACTTC
TRBV9	many	-	TRBJ2-6	CASSTPNSGANVLTF	TGTGCCAGCAGCACCCCGAACTCTGGGGCCAACGTCCTGACTTTC
TRBV20-1	many	-	TRBJ2-7	CSAKGGESSYEQYF	TGCAGTGCTAAAGGGGGGGAAAGCTCCTACGAGCAGTACTTC
TRBV5-4	many	-	TRBJ2-1	CATSSLASPEQFF	TGTGCCACCTCTTCCCTAGCTTCACCCGAGCAGTTCTTC
TRBV27	many	-	TRBJ1-4	CASSFLGGEEKLFF	TGTGCCAGCAGTTTTCTGGGGGGCGAGGAAAAACTGTTTTTT
TRBV28	many	TRBD2	TRBJ2-3	CASSWGLAVTDTQYF	TGTGCCAGCAGTTGGGGACTAGCGGTAACAGATACGCAGTATTTT
TRBV11-2	many	TRBD1	TRBJ2-3	CASTAGTGMDTQYF	TGTGCCAGCACCGCCGGGACAGGGATGGATACGCAGTATTTT
TRBV7-2	many	TRBD2	TRBJ2-3	CASSYITSGGLRYTDTQYF	TGTGCCAGCAGCTACATAACTAGCGGGGGGCTCAGATACACAGATACGCAGTATTTT
TRBV12-3/TRBV12-4	few	-	TRBJ2-1	CASSPQYNEQFF	TGTGCCAGCAGCCCACAATACAATGAGCAGTTCTTC
TRBV3-1	-	TRBD2	TRBJ2-1	CASSQSGREGGQFF	TGTGCCAGCAGCCAAAGCGGGAGGGAGGGTGGGCAGTTCTTC
TRBV5-6	-	-	TRBJ1-6	CASSSPRESSYNSPLHF	TGTGCCAGCAGCTCACCCAGGGAAAGCTCCTATAATTCACCCCTCCACTTT
TRBV9	-	-	TRBJ1-1	CASSVVGGEYTEAFF	TGTGCCAGCAGCGTAGTGGGGGGCGAGTACACTGAAGCTTTCTTT
TRBV28	many	TRBD1	TRBJ1-5	CASSLFSQGADNQPQHF	TGTGCCAGCAGTTTATTTTCCCAGGGGGCGGACAATCAGCCCCAGCATTTT
TRBV7-8	few	TRBD2	TRBJ2-1	CASSGQRGGYNEQFF	TGTGCCAGCAGCGGCCAGCGGGGGGGGTACAATGAGCAGTTCTTC
TRBV28	-	TRBD1	TRBJ2-7	CASSPRDRTYEQCF	TGTGCCAGCAGTCCTCGGGACAGAACCTACGAGCAGTGCTTC
TRBV4-1	-	-	TRBJ2-7	CASSPGLGNYEQYF	TGCGCCAGCAGCCCCGGGTTGGGAAACTACGAGCAGTACTTC
TRBV19	many	-	TRBJ2-1	CASSILGHGEQFF	TGTGCCAGTAGTATCCTCGGACACGGTGAGCAGTTCTTC
TRBV7-6	few	TRBD1	TRBJ1-4	CASSQGQGANEKLFF	TGTGCCAGCAGCCAGGGACAGGGGGCTAATGAAAAACTGTTTTTT
TRBV19	few	-	TRBJ2-7	CASSIGTRGTYEQYF	TGTGCCAGTAGTATCGGGACAAGGGGGACCTACGAGCAGTACTTC
TRBV20-1	-	TRBD2	TRBJ2-3	CSATPIAGVGDTQYF	TGCAGTGCTACCCCCATAGCGGGAGTGGGAGATACGCAGTATTTT
TRBV9	few	TRBD2	TRBJ2-3	CASSPIGGGTDTQYF	TGTGCCAGCAGCCCAATCGGGGGGGGCACAGATACGCAGTATTTT
TRBV30	-	TRBD2	TRBJ2-1	CAWDDPSGTYNEQFF	TGTGCCTGGGATGACCCTAGCGGGACCTACAATGAGCAGTTCTTC
TRBV3-1	many	-	TRBJ1-1	CASSQDMGTLTEAFF	TGTGCCAGCAGCCAAGATATGGGGACGCTCACTGAAGCTTTCTTT
TRBV5-3	-	TRBD1	TRBJ2-7	CASSLVSYRGFSYEQYF	TGTGCCAGCAGCTTGGTCAGCTACAGGGGGTTCTCCTACGAGCAGTACTTC
TRBV3-1	many	-	TRBJ2-2	CASSQVIDGTITGELFF	TGTGCCAGCAGCCAAGTCATAGACGGGACGATCACCGGGGAGCTGTTTTTT
TRBV7-2	-	-	TRBJ2-7	CASSPPYYTEQYF	TGTGCCAGCAGCCCCCCTTATTACACCGAGCAGTACTTC
TRBV6-5	many	TRBD1	TRBJ2-7	CASSNRDSMYEQYF	TGTGCCAGCAGTAACCGGGACAGTATGTACGAGCAGTACTTC
TRBV20-1	many	TRBD1	TRBJ2-3	CSARATPGGGTDTQYF	TGCAGTGCTAGAGCCACCCCAGGGGGTGGCACAGATACGCAGTATTTT
TRBV6-5	many	-	TRBJ2-7	CASSYSMGAEQYF	TGTGCCAGCAGTTACTCTATGGGAGCCGAGCAGTACTTC
TRBV20-1	many	TRBD2	TRBJ2-3	CSARAGDSTDTQYF	TGCAGTGCTAGGGCGGGGGACAGCACAGATACGCAGTATTTT
TRBV5-6	many	-	TRBJ1-1	CASSLWTAMNTEAFF	TGTGCCAGCAGCCTTTGGACAGCCATGAACACTGAAGCTTTCTTT
TRBV19	-	TRBD2	TRBJ2-7	CASRLAGGYYEQYF	TGTGCCAGCCGACTAGCGGGAGGGTACTACGAGCAGTACTTC
TRBV28	many	TRBD1	TRBJ1-3	CASSLTDRGNTIYF	TGTGCCAGCAGTTTAACGGACAGGGGAAACACCATATATTTT
TRBV4-3	-	-	TRBJ1-2	CASSQETRAWDGYTF	TGCGCCAGCAGCCAAGAGACCAGGGCCTGGGATGGCTACACCTTC
TRBV20-1	many	TRBD1	TRBJ2-3	CSARDRDRVYTDTQYF	TGCAGTGCTAGAGACCGGGACAGGGTGTACACAGATACGCAGTATTTT
TRBV7-9	many	-	TRBJ1-1	CASSLAVGWAEAFF	TGTGCCAGCAGCTTAGCGGTGGGGTGGGCTGAAGCTTTCTTT
TRBV19	-	TRBD1	TRBJ1-1	CASSMSGAGGTEAFF	TGTGCCAGTAGTATGAGTGGTGCAGGGGGCACTGAAGCTTTCTTT
TRBV19	-	-	TRBJ2-1	CASSISPTEYNEQFF	TGTGCCAGTAGTATTTCCCCGACAGAATACAATGAGCAGTTCTTC
TRBV11-2	many	-	TRBJ2-1	CASSLVISFYNEQFF	TGTGCCAGCAGCTTAGTGATTTCCTTTTACAATGAGCAGTTCTTC
TRBV6-5	many	-	TRBJ2-7	CASSVTDGEQYF	TGTGCCAGCAGCGTAACGGACGGAGAGCAGTACTTC
TRBV20-1	many	-	TRBJ1-1	CSARISPGGLTEAFF	TGCAGTGCTAGGATATCGCCCGGGGGGCTCACTGAAGCTTTCTTT
TRBV7-9	-	-	TRBJ1-2	CASSSPLRSGGYTF	TGTGCCAGCAGCTCACCCCTGAGGTCCGGGGGCTACACCTTC
TRBV2	many	-	TRBJ2-1	CARQEEGRNPYNEQFF	TGTGCCAGACAGGAGGAAGGACGGAACCCCTACAATGAGCAGTTCTTC
TRBV9	many	-	TRBJ2-3	CASGPSTDTQYF	TGTGCCAGCGGGCCTTCCACAGATACGCAGTATTTT
TRBV7-9	-	TRBD2	TRBJ2-1	CASSGAGGEQFF	TGTGCGAGCAGCGGAGCGGGGGGCGAGCAGTTCTTC
TRBV7-6	many	-	TRBJ1-6	CASSLEPGSPLHF	TGTGCCAGCAGTCTCGAACCTGGTTCACCCCTCCACTTT
TRBV24-1	many	-	TRBJ2-3	CATSDLPQSASTDTQYF	TGTGCCACCAGTGATTTGCCCCAGAGCGCAAGCACAGATACGCAGTATTTT